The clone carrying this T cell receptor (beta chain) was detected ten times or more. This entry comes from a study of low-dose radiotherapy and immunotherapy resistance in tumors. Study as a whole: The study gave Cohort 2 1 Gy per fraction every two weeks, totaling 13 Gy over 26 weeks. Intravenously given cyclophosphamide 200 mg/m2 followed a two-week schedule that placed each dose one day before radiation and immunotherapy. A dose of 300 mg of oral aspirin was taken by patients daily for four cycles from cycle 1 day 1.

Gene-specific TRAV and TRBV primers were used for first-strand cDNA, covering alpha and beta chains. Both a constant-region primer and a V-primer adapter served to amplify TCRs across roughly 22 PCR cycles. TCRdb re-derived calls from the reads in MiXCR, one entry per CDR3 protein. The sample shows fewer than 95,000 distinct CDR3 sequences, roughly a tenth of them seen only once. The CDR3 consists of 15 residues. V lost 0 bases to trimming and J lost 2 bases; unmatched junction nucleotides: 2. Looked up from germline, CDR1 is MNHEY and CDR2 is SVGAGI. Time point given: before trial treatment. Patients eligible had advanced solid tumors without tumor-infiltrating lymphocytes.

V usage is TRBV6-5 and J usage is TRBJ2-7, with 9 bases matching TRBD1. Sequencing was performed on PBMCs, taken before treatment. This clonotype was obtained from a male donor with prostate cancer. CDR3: CASSYSRQGAYEQYF. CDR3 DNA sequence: TGTGCCAGCAGTTACTCGCGACAGGGGGCCTACGAGCAGTACTTC.